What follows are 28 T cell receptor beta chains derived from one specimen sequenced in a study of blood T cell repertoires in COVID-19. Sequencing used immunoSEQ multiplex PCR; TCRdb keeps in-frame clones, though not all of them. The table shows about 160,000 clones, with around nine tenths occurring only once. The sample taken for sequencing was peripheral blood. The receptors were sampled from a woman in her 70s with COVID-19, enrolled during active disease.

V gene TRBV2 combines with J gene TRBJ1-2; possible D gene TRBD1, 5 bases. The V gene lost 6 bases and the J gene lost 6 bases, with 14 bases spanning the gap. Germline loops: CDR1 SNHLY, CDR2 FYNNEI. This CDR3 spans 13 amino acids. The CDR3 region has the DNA TGTGCCAGCAGCGAGCTTGGGGGGAATGGCTACACCTTC. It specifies CASSELGGNGYTF.

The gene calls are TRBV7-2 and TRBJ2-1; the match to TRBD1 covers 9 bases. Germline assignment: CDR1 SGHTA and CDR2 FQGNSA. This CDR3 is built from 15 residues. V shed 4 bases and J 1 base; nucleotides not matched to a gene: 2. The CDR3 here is CASSSDRGSYNEQFF. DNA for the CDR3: TGTGCCAGCAGCTCGGACAGGGGATCCTACAATGAGCAGTTCTTC.

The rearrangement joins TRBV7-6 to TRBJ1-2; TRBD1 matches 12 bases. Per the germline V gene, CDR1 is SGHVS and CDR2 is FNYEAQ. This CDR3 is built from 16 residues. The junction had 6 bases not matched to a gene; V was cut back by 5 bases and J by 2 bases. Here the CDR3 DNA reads TGTGCCAGCAGCCCGGGACAGGGGGCATTGAACTATGGCTACACCTTC. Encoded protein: CASSPGQGALNYGYTF. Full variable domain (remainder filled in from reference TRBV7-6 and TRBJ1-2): GAGVSQSPRYKVTKRGQDVALRCDPISGHVSLYWYRQALGQGPEFLTYFNYEAQQDKSGLPNDRFSAERPEGSISTLTIQRTEQRDSAMYRCASSPGQGALNYGYTFGSGTRLTVV.

CDR3 sequence reads: CASSDEGEQFF. CDR3 coding DNA: TGTGCCAGCAGTGACGAGGGTGAGCAGTTCTTC. The V call is TRBV6-4, the J call TRBJ2-1, with D perhaps TRBD2 (5 bases). Germline V gene data show CDR1 as MRHNA and CDR2 as SNTAGT. The V and J ends lost 2 bases and 9 bases respectively, with 5 bases between them. The CDR3 spans 11 residues.

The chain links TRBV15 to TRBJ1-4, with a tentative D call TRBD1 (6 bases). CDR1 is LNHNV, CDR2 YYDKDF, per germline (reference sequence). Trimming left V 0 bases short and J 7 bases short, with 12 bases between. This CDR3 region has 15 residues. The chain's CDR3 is CATSRERGFGEKLFF. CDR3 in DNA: TGTGCCACCAGCAGAGAGAGGGGGTTCGGTGAAAAACTGTTTTTT.

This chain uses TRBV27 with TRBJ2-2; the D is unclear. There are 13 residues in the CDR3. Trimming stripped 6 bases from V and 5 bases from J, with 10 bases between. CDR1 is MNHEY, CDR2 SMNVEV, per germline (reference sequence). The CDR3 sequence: CASRLGVTGELFF. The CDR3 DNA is TGTGCCAGCAGATTAGGAGTTACCGGGGAGCTGTTTTTT.

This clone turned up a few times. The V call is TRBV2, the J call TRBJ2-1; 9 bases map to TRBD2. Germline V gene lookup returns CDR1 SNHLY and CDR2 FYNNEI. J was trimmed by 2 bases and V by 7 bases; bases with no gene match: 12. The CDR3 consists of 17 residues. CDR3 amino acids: CASKAGGLLDAYNEQFF. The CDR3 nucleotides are TGTGCCAGCAAAGCGGGGGGTCTACTAGATGCCTACAATGAGCAGTTCTTC.

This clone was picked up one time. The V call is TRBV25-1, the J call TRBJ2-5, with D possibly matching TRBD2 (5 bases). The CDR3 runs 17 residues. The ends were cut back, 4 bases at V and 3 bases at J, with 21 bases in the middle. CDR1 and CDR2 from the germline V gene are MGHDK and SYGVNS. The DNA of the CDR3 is TGTGCCAGCAGTGTACGGACTGTGGCGACCGCTAAAGAGACCCAGTACTTC. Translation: CASSVRTVATAKETQYF.

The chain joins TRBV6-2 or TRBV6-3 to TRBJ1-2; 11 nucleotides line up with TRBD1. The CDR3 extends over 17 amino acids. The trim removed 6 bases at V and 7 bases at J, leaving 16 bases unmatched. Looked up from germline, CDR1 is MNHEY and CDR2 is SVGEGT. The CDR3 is CASSDNLRTGGFSGYTF. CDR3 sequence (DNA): TGTGCCAGCAGCGACAACCTACGGACAGGGGGCTTCTCTGGCTACACCTTC.

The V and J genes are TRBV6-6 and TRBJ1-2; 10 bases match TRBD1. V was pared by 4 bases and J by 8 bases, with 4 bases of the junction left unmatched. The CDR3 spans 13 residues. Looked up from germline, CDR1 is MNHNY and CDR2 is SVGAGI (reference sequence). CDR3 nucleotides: TGTGCCAGCAGTTCCGGGACAGGGGTCGGCTACACCTTC. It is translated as CASSSGTGVGYTF.

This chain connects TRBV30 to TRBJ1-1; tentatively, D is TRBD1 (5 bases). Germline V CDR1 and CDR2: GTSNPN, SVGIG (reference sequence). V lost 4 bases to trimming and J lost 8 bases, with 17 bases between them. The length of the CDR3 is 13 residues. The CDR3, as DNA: TGTGCCTGGACAGGGTCGAATTATGCCGAAGCTTTCTTT. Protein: CAWTGSNYAEAFF.

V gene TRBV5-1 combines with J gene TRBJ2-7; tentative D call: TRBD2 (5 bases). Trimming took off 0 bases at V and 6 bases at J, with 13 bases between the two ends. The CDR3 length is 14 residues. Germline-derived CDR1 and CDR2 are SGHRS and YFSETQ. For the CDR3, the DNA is TGCGCCAGCAGCTTGGGACAAGCGGACTCCGAGCAGTACTTC. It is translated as CASSLGQADSEQYF.

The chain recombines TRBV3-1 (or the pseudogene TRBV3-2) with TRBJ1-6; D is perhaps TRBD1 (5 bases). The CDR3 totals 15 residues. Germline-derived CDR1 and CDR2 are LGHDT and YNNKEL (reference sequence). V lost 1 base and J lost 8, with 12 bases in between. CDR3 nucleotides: TGTGCCAGCAGCCAAGGGCCAGGGCTGGATTCACCCCTCCACTTT. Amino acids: CASSQGPGLDSPLHF.

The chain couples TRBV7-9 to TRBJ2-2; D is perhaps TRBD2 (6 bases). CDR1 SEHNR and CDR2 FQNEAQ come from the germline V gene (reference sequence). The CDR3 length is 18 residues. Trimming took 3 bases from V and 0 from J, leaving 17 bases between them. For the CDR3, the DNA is TGTGCCAGCAGCTTTGGGGCGAGAGGACTAACGAACACCGGGGAGCTGTTTTTT. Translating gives CASSFGARGLTNTGELFF.

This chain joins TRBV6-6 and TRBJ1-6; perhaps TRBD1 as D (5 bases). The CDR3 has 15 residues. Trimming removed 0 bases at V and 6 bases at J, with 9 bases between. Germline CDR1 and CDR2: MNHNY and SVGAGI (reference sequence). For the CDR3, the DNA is TGTGCCAGCAGTTACTCAGGGGAAACTAATTCACCCCTCCACTTT. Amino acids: CASSYSGETNSPLHF.

The CDR3 nucleotides read TGTGCCAGCAGTTACCGTGAGGGCTCTGGGGCCAACGTCCTGACTTTC. The encoded protein is CASSYREGSGANVLTF. The rearrangement uses TRBV6-5 and TRBJ2-6, with D possibly being TRBD2 (5 bases). Germline V gene lookup returns CDR1 MNHEY and CDR2 SVGAGI. CDR3 size: 16 residues. V lost 2 bases and J 0 bases, leaving 8 bases between the germline ends.

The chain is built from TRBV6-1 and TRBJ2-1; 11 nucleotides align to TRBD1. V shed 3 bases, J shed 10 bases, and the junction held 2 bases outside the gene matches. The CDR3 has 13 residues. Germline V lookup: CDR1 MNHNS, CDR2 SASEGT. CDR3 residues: CASSERTGGEQFF. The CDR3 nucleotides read TGTGCCAGCAGTGAGAGGACAGGGGGCGAGCAGTTCTTC.

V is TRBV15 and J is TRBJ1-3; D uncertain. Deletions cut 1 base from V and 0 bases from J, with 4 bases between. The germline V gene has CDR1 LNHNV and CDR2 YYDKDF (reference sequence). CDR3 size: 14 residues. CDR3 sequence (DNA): TGTGCCACCAGCAGAGGAGGCTCTGGAAACACCATATATTTT. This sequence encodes CATSRGGSGNTIYF.

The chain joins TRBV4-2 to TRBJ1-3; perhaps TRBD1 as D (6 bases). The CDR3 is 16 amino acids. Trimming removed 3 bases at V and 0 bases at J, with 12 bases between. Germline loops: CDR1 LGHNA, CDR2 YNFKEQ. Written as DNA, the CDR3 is TGTGCCAGCAGCCACGAAGGGACACTCTCTGGAAACACCATATATTTT. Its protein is CASSHEGTLSGNTIYF.

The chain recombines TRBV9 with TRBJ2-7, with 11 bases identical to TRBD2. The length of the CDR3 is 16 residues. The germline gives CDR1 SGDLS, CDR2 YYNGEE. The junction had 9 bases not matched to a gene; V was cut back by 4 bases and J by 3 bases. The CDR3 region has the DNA TGTGCCAGCAGCCCCCGGACTAGCGGGTCCGACTACGAGCAGTACTTC. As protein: CASSPRTSGSDYEQYF.

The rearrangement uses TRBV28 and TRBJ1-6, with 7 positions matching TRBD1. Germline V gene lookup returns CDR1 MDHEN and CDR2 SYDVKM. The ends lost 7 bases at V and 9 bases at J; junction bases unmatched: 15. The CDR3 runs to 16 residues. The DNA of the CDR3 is TGTGCCAGCAAATTGAGACAGGGAGGATTTAGTTCACCCCTCCACTTT. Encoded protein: CASKLRQGGFSSPLHF.

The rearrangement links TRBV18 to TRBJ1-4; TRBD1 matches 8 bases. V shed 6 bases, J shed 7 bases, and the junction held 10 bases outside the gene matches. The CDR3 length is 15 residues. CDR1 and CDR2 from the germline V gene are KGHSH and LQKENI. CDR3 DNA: TGTGCCAGCTCCCCCCGGTCAGGGGGCATTGAAAAACTGTTTTTT. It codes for CASSPRSGGIEKLFF.

The CDR3 loop reads CASSLRGPGHRGNTIYF. CDR3 nucleotides: TGTGCCAGCAGTTTAAGGGGCCCCGGTCATCGTGGAAACACCATATATTTT. The chain recombines TRBV28 with TRBJ1-3; maybe TRBD1 (5 bases). Between the trimmed V and J ends, which lost 2 bases and 3 bases, there was a span of 17 bases. The CDR3 totals 17 residues. Germline V CDR1 and CDR2: MDHEN, SYDVKM.

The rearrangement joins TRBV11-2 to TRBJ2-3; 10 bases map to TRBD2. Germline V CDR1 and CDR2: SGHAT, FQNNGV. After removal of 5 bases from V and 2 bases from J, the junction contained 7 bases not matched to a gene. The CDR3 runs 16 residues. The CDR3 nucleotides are TGTGCCAGCAGCCTTCTAGCGGGGGAGTCCACAGATACGCAGTATTTT. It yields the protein CASSLLAGESTDTQYF. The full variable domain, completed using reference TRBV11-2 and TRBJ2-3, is EAGVAQSPRYKIIEKRQSVAFWCNPISGHATLYWYQQILGQGPKLLIQFQNNGVVDDSQLPKDRFSAERLKGVDSTLKIQPAKLEDSAVYLCASSLLAGESTDTQYFGPGTRLTVL.

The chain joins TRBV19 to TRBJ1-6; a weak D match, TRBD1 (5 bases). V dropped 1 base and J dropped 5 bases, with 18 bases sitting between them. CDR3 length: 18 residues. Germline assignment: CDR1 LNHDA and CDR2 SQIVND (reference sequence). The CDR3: CASSIVPPRGKNNSPLHF. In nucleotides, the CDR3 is TGTGCCAGTAGTATAGTCCCTCCGCGGGGGAAAAATAATTCACCCCTCCACTTT.

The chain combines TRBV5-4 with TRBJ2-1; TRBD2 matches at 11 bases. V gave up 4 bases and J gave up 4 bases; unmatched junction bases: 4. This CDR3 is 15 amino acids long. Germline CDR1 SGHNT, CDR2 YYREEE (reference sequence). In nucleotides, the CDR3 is TGTGCCAGCAGCCCTACTAGCGGGGGATACAATGAGCAGTTCTTC. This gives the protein CASSPTSGGYNEQFF.

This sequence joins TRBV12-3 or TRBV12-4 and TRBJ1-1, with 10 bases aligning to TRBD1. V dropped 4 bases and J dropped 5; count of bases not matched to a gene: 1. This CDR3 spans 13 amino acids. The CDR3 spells CASSWTGGTEAFF. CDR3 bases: TGTGCCAGCAGTTGGACAGGGGGAACTGAAGCTTTCTTT.

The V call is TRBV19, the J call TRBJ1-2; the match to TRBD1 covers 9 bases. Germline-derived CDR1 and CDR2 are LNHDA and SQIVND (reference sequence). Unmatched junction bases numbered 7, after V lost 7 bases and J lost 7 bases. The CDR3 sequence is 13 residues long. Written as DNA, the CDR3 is TGTGCCAGTATCCCGGACAGGGGTTTTGGCTACACCTTC. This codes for CASIPDRGFGYTF.